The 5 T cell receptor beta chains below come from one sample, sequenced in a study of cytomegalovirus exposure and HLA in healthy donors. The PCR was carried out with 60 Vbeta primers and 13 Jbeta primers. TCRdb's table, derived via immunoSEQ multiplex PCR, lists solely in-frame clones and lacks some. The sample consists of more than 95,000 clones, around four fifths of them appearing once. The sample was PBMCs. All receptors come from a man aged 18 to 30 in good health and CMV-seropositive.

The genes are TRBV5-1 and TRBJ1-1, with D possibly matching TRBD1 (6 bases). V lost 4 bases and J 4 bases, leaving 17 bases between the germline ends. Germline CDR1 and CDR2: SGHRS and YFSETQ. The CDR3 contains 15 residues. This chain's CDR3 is CASSEAESGATEAFF. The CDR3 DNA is TGCGCCAGCAGCGAGGCCGAGTCAGGGGCCACTGAAGCTTTCTTT. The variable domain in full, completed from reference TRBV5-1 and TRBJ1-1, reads KAGVTQTPRYLIKTRGQQVTLSCSPISGHRSVSWYQQTPGQGLQFLFEYFSETQRNKGNFPGRFSGRQFSNSRSEMNVSTLELGDSALYLCASSEAESGATEAFFGQGTRLTVV.

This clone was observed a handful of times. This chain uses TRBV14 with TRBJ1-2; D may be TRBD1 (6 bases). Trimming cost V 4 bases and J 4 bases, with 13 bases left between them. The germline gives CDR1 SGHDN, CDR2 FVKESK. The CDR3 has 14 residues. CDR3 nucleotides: TGTGCCAGCAGCCCCGGGACATTGCCCTATGGCTACACCTTC. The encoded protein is CASSPGTLPYGYTF.

CDR3 region: CASSEAIQGARSPLHF. DNA of the CDR3: TGTGCCAGCAGTGAAGCAATACAGGGGGCGCGATCACCCCTCCACTTT. The gene calls are TRBV6-1 and TRBJ1-6, with 9 nucleotides matching TRBD1. Looked up from germline, CDR1 is MNHNS and CDR2 is SASEGT. There are 16 residues in the CDR3. With V trimmed by 0 bases and J by 10 bases, 7 bases remained unmatched.

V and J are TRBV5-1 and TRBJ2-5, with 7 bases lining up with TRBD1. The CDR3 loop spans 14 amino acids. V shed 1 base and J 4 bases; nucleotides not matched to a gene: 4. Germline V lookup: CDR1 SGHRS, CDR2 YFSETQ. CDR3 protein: CASSLRGRGETQYF. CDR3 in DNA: TGCGCCAGCAGCTTGAGGGGGCGAGGAGAGACCCAGTACTTC.

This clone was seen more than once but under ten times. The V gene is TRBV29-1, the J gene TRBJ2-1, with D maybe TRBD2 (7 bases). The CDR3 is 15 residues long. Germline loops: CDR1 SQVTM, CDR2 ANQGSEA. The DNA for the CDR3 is TGCAGGGGGGGGGAGGACAGCTCACCCTACAATGAGCAGTTCTTC. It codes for CRGGEDSSPYNEQFF.